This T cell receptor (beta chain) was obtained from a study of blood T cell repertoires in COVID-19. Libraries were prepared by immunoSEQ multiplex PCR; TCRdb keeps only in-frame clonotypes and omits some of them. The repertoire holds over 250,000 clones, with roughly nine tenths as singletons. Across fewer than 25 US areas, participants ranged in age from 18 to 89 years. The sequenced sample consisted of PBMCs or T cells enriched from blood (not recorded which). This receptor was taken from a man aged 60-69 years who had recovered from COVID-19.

This CDR3 reads CASSNLYSGPLDEKLFF. CDR3 nucleotides: TGTGCCAGCAGTAACCTATATTCCGGTCCCTTGGATGAAAAACTGTTTTTT. The chain joins TRBV6-2 or TRBV6-3 to TRBJ1-4; D ambiguous. CDR3 length equals 17 residues. Germline CDR1 and CDR2: MNHEY and SVGEGT. With 5 bases removed from V and 6 bases from J, the gap between germline ends came to 22 bases.